Shown below are 23 T cell receptor beta chains from a single sample sequenced in a study of blood T cell repertoires in COVID-19. Clones were read by immunoSEQ multiplex PCR, and TCRdb kept only the in-frame ones, dropping some. The data contain about 160,000 clones, over 75% of them singletons. Sequenced input: peripheral blood. These receptors all stem from a man aged 55 to 70 who had recovered from COVID-19.

This chain uses TRBV14 with TRBJ1-1; D remains unclear. Trimming removed 0 bases from V and 8 bases from J, with 19 bases in between. The V gene's germline CDR1 is SGHDN and CDR2 FVKESK. This CDR3 has 16 amino acids. The CDR3 loop is CASSQDNHRVRVEAFF. The CDR3 DNA reads as TGTGCCAGCAGCCAAGATAATCATAGGGTGAGGGTAGAAGCTTTCTTT.

This sequence joins TRBV6-5 and TRBJ1-1, with D possibly being TRBD1 (6 bases). Germline V gene data show CDR1 as MNHEY and CDR2 as SVGAGI. V was cut by 2 bases and J by 4 bases, with 14 bases left in between. The CDR3 is 15 residues long. In DNA, the CDR3 is TGTGCCAGCAGTTACGTGAACAGGGCTGCCACTGAAGCTTTCTTT. Encoded protein: CASSYVNRAATEAFF.

The chain carries TRBV28 and TRBJ2-1, with 7 bases fitting TRBD1. The length of the CDR3 is 14 residues. CDR1 and CDR2 from the germline V gene are MDHEN and SYDVKM. Trimming at V came to 5 bases and at J to 8 bases, leaving 9 bases not matched to a gene. The CDR3 bases are TGTGCCAGCAGTCTAGACAGGGCCCGCCATGAGCAGTTCTTC. It translates to CASSLDRARHEQFF.

The CDR3 DNA reads TGTGCCACCCGGAGGAATGTCGACACAGATACGCAGTATTTT. It encodes CATRRNVDTDTQYF. V and J are TRBV28 and TRBJ2-3; possible D gene TRBD2, 5 bases. The CDR3 extends over 14 amino acids. CDR1 is MDHEN, CDR2 SYDVKM, per germline. The V and J ends lost 10 bases and 2 bases respectively, with 16 bases between them. Using reference TRBV28 and TRBJ2-3 for the parts outside the CDR3, the full variable domain is DVKVTQSSRYLVKRTGEKVFLECVQDMDHENMFWYRQDPGLGLRLIYFSYDVKMKEKGDIPEGYSVSREKKERFSLILESASTNQTSMYLCATRRNVDTDTQYFGPGTRLTVL.

The chain carries TRBV6-5 and TRBJ2-3; 10 nucleotides align to TRBD2. The CDR3 is 16 amino acids. Germline CDR1 is MNHEY and CDR2 is SVGAGI. The trim removed 4 bases at V and 4 bases at J, leaving 8 bases unmatched. The CDR3 sequence is CASSFTLAGWADTQYF. The CDR3 DNA reads TGTGCCAGCAGTTTCACACTAGCGGGGTGGGCAGATACGCAGTATTTT.

The genes are TRBV5-5 and TRBJ1-5, with TRBD1 matching 10 bases. Germline V CDR1 and CDR2: SGHKS, YYEKEE (reference sequence). CDR3 length: 17 amino acids. With V trimmed by 4 bases and J by 7 bases, 14 bases remained unmatched. CDR3 region: CASSPEPGQGPGQPQHF. CDR3 nucleotide sequence: TGTGCCAGCAGCCCCGAGCCGGGACAGGGGCCTGGACAGCCCCAGCATTTT.

The chain couples TRBV4-3 to TRBJ2-5; 13 positions match TRBD2. The V and J ends lost 4 bases and 2 bases, in that order; junction bases with no gene match: 7. The CDR3 is 17 amino acids. Per germline, CDR1 LGHNA and CDR2 YSLEER. This CDR3 is CASSRNTGLAGQETQYF. CDR3 coding DNA: TGCGCCAGCAGCCGTAACACGGGACTAGCGGGGCAAGAGACCCAGTACTTC.

This sequence joins TRBV19 and TRBJ2-7, with D tentatively TRBD2 (5 bases). The V gene's germline CDR1 is LNHDA and CDR2 SQIVND (reference sequence). The CDR3 totals 15 residues. Between the trimmed V and J ends, which lost 5 bases and 2 bases, there was a span of 16 bases. In DNA form, the CDR3 reads TGTGCCAGTAGTCGTGGGCCGGGATATGCCTACGAGCAGTACTTC. Its protein product is CASSRGPGYAYEQYF.

The J gene is TRBJ2-5, the V gene TRBV7-3; D is ambiguous. In germline, CDR1 is SGHTA, CDR2 FQGTGA. The CDR3 has 14 amino acids. V was shortened by 0 bases and J by 1 base, with 6 bases between the two germline ends. CDR3 DNA: TGTGCCAGCAGCTTAACGTACTCCCAAGAGACCCAGTACTTC. Its translation is CASSLTYSQETQYF.

The chain carries TRBV3-1 (or the pseudogene TRBV3-2) and TRBJ2-3; TRBD2 is a possible D gene (5 bases). The CDR3 covers 13 residues. CDR1 is LGHDT and CDR2 is YNNKEL in the germline V gene (reference sequence). Trimming removed 8 bases from V and 4 bases from J, with 13 bases in between. CDR3 in DNA: TGTGCCAGCTCCAGCGGCACATCAGATACGCAGTATTTT. Translation gives CASSSGTSDTQYF.

A single count supports this clone. This same CDR3 is encoded by further DNA sequences in the sample. This sequence joins TRBV3-1 (or the pseudogene TRBV3-2) and TRBJ1-1, with D tentatively TRBD1 (5 bases). Germline CDR1 and CDR2: LGHDT and YNNKEL (reference sequence). The CDR3 spans 14 residues. V lost 4 bases to trimming and J lost 0 bases, with 9 bases between them. In DNA form, the CDR3 reads TGTGCCAGCAGCCTGCAGGGCATGAACACTGAAGCTTTCTTT. This codes for CASSLQGMNTEAFF.

The J gene is TRBJ2-5, the V gene TRBV7-6, with 7 bases matching TRBD2. Unmatched junction bases numbered 8, after V lost 4 bases and J lost 3 bases. Germline-derived CDR1 and CDR2 are SGHVS and FNYEAQ. This CDR3 has 15 amino acids. The CDR3 reads CASSSEYSGEETQYF. The CDR3 DNA reads as TGTGCCAGCAGCTCCGAGTACAGCGGGGAAGAGACCCAGTACTTC.

The chain combines TRBV19 with TRBJ1-6; D is uncertain. Trimming took 2 bases from V and 7 from J, leaving 9 bases between them. Germline V gene data show CDR1 as LNHDA and CDR2 as SQIVND (reference sequence). The CDR3 extends over 14 amino acids. This CDR3 is CASSISEVNSPLHF. The CDR3 DNA sequence: TGTGCCAGTAGTATATCTGAGGTAAATTCACCCCTCCACTTT.

The chain links TRBV3-1 (or the pseudogene TRBV3-2) to TRBJ1-1, with D possibly being TRBD1 (5 bases). The germline V and J ends were trimmed by 0 bases and 0 bases, with 20 bases remaining between them. The CDR3 loop spans 19 amino acids. CDR1 LGHDT and CDR2 YNNKEL come from the germline V gene (reference sequence). CDR3 coding DNA: TGTGCCAGCAGCCAAGATCGGGGGGGGAGTGCCAGGCTGAACACTGAAGCTTTCTTT. It yields the protein CASSQDRGGSARLNTEAFF.

This clone was seen repeatedly, ten times or more. The V call is TRBV7-3, the J call TRBJ2-1; 12 nucleotides agree with TRBD1. CDR1 is SGHTA and CDR2 is FQGTGA in the germline V gene. The V gene end was trimmed by 4 bases and the J gene end by 10 bases; junction bases not matched to a gene: 8. The CDR3 extends over 15 amino acids. The DNA for the CDR3 is TGTGCCAGCAGCTCGGGACAGGGGGCTGGTGGAGAGCAGTTCTTC. This translates into CASSSGQGAGGEQFF. Together with reference TRBV7-3 and TRBJ2-1, the CDR3 gives the full variable domain: GAGVSQTPSNKVTEKGKYVELRCDPISGHTALYWYRQSLGQGPEFLIYFQGTGAADDSGLPNDRFFAVRPEGSVSTLKIQRTERGDSAVYLCASSSGQGAGGEQFFGPGTRLTVL.

There are a few counts of this clone. This chain joins TRBV15 and TRBJ1-5; D is perhaps TRBD1 (5 bases). V was cut by 0 bases and J by 6 bases, with 12 bases left in between. Germline V gives CDR1 LNHNV, CDR2 YYDKDF (reference sequence). This CDR3 region has 15 residues. The CDR3 bases are TGTGCCACCAGCAGAGATCCCCAGGGTGGTCAGCCCCAGCATTTT. Translation: CATSRDPQGGQPQHF.

The chain carries TRBV4-2 and TRBJ2-7, with D tentatively TRBD2 (7 bases). In germline, CDR1 is LGHNA, CDR2 YNFKEQ. V lost 3 bases, J lost 4 bases, and 19 bases lay in between. The CDR3 sequence is 16 residues long. CDR3 region: CASSQARGGASYEQYF. The CDR3 region has the DNA TGTGCCAGCAGCCAGGCTAGGGGGGGGGCTTCTTACGAGCAGTACTTC.

Comments on this clone: Within the sample, other DNA sequences also encode this same CDR3. As DNA, the CDR3 is TGTGCCAGCAGTTTGGGAGGGGGCACTGAAGCTTTCTTT. This gives the protein CASSLGGGTEAFF. This rearrangement joins TRBV12-3 or TRBV12-4 to TRBJ1-1, with D perhaps TRBD1 (6 bases). The ends were cut back, 3 bases at V and 4 bases at J, with 9 bases in the middle. This CDR3 spans 13 amino acids.

The chain carries TRBV9 and TRBJ2-6; 15 bases align to TRBD2. Germline V gene lookup returns CDR1 SGDLS and CDR2 YYNGEE. CDR3 length: 19 residues. V was pared by 4 bases and J by 1 base, with 6 bases of the junction left unmatched. CDR3 sequence (DNA): TGTGCCAGCAGCACCCGGACTAGCGGGGGGGCTTCTGGGGCCAACGTCCTGACTTTC. Its translation is CASSTRTSGGASGANVLTF.

The chain has TRBV19 and TRBJ1-5; 9 bases are a match to TRBD1. CDR3 length: 15 residues. The germline CDR1 and CDR2 sequences are LNHDA and SQIVND (reference sequence). Trimming took 3 bases from V and 4 from J; bases not matched to a gene: 4. The CDR3 region is CASSITGGPNQPQHF. The CDR3 nucleotides are TGTGCCAGTAGTATTACAGGGGGCCCGAATCAGCCCCAGCATTTT.

V and J are TRBV6-5 and TRBJ1-3; 7 nucleotides match TRBD1. This CDR3 contains 15 residues. J gave up 0 bases and V 5 bases, and 4 bases lay outside the gene matches. Germline V lookup: CDR1 MNHEY, CDR2 SVGAGI. Here the CDR3 reads CASSRDSLSGNTIYF. DNA of the CDR3: TGTGCCAGCAGTCGGGACAGCCTCTCTGGAAACACCATATATTTT.

The chain combines TRBV12-5 with TRBJ2-1; 8 bases match TRBD1. The J segment lost 7 bases and the V segment lost 3 bases, leaving 8 bases of the junction unmatched. This CDR3 comprises 15 residues. Germline CDR1 is LGHNT and CDR2 is FRNRAP. CDR3 amino acids: CASGFGQGRWNEQFF. CDR3 bases: TGTGCTAGTGGTTTTGGACAGGGCCGGTGGAATGAGCAGTTCTTC.

The rearrangement links TRBV6-5 to TRBJ1-3; 7 bases align to TRBD1. The V and J ends lost 6 bases and 1 base, in that order; junction bases with no gene match: 6. This CDR3 contains 15 residues. Germline CDR1 and CDR2: MNHEY and SVGAGI. The CDR3 sequence is CASRNLQGSGNTIYF. For the CDR3, the DNA is TGTGCCAGCAGAAACTTACAGGGGTCTGGAAACACCATATATTTT.